In its sample, the clone carrying this T cell receptor beta chain was seen many times. What it binds is not known. This record comes from a study of T cell repertoires in cytomegalovirus infection. The overall study: Indicated by public TCR beta signatures were CMV infection and matching HLA type.

Study-level points and caveats: HLA-C-restricted, CMV-specific TCR beta clonotypes were dominant ex vivo. Carriers of CMV and the relevant HLA type were discriminated by public TCR beta frequency.

TCRdb redid the calling of the reads with MiXCR, one entry per CDR3 protein. The sample lists some 300,000 distinct CDR3 sequences, about 9.1% occurring once. With 8 bases clipped from V and 4 bases from J, the junction kept 19 bases outside the gene matches. The CDR3 has 17 residues. Germline CDR1 SQVTM, CDR2 ANQGSEA. The specimen was PBMCs. This receptor was taken from a human donor in good health (CMV status not recorded). Some clones in this sample may be carry-over from other donors' samples. This rearrangement joins TRBV29-1 to TRBJ2-1; the match to TRBD1 covers 8 bases. The CDR3 DNA is TGCAGCTTATTTGGGCAGGGGGCTGAGGGAAATTACAATGAGCAGTTCTTC. Its translation: CSLFGQGAEGNYNEQFF.